The next 2 T cell receptor beta chains were all read from a single sample in a study of CD8 T cells in Susac syndrome. Random-hexamer reverse transcription was applied to about 0.45 to 1 ug RNA. TCRdb ran MiXCR on the immunoSEQ multiplex PCR reads and lists one entry per CDR3 protein. The sample holds about 300,000 distinct CDR3 sequences, around 89% seen once. The specimen sequenced was CD8+ T cells from PBMCs. These receptors originate from a human donor with multiple sclerosis.

This chain joins TRBV12-3 or TRBV12-4 and TRBJ2-1; TRBD1 agrees at 11 bases. This CDR3 has 12 amino acids. V lost 10 bases, J lost 8 bases, and 4 bases stayed unmatched. The DNA for the CDR3 is TGTGCCATGGGACAGGGGGAGGATGAGCAGTTCTTC. This encodes CAMGQGEDEQFF.

The chain has TRBV19 and TRBJ1-1, with TRBD1 identical over 8 bases. Unmatched junction bases numbered 11, after V lost 9 bases and J lost 8 bases. The CDR3 length is 13 residues. Per germline, CDR1 LNHDA and CDR2 SQIVND (reference sequence). In DNA form, the CDR3 reads TGTGCCAGCACTCGGGACAGGACGGTAGAAGCTTTCTTT. It is translated as CASTRDRTVEAFF.